Listed here is a single T cell receptor (beta chain). Germline values: CDR1 MNHEY, CDR2 SVGAGI. V lost 5 bases and J lost 3; bases outside the gene matches: 3. The CDR3 consists of 13 residues. Per the original data handling: Cell counts per sample came from amplifying reference gene primers. The repertoire was sequenced with immunoSEQ multiplex PCR; TCRdb's copy has only in-frame clones and lacks some. That table supplies the V and J calls and clone size; D and trimming were determined from the DNA. The sample gives approximately 150,000 clones, 80% to 90% of which show up once; less than 6.5% is in the top ten. This sample was taken from a study of blood T cell repertoires in COVID-19. Background on the study: Samples came from the United States, Italy and Spain, spanning acute and convalescent COVID-19. Sample material is recorded as cDNA or gDNA derived from T cells, B-cell-depleted T cells, or PBMCs.

Patients of the Seattle cohort, enrolled during active infection, were followed longitudinally. The specimen sequenced was peripheral blood. The sequence was collected from a woman in her 50s with COVID-19, enrolled during active disease. The chain combines TRBV6-5 with TRBJ1-2; 7 bases are a match to TRBD1. DNA for the CDR3: TGTGCCAGCAGTCGACAGGGCGACTATGGCTACACCTTC. It is translated as CASSRQGDYGYTF.